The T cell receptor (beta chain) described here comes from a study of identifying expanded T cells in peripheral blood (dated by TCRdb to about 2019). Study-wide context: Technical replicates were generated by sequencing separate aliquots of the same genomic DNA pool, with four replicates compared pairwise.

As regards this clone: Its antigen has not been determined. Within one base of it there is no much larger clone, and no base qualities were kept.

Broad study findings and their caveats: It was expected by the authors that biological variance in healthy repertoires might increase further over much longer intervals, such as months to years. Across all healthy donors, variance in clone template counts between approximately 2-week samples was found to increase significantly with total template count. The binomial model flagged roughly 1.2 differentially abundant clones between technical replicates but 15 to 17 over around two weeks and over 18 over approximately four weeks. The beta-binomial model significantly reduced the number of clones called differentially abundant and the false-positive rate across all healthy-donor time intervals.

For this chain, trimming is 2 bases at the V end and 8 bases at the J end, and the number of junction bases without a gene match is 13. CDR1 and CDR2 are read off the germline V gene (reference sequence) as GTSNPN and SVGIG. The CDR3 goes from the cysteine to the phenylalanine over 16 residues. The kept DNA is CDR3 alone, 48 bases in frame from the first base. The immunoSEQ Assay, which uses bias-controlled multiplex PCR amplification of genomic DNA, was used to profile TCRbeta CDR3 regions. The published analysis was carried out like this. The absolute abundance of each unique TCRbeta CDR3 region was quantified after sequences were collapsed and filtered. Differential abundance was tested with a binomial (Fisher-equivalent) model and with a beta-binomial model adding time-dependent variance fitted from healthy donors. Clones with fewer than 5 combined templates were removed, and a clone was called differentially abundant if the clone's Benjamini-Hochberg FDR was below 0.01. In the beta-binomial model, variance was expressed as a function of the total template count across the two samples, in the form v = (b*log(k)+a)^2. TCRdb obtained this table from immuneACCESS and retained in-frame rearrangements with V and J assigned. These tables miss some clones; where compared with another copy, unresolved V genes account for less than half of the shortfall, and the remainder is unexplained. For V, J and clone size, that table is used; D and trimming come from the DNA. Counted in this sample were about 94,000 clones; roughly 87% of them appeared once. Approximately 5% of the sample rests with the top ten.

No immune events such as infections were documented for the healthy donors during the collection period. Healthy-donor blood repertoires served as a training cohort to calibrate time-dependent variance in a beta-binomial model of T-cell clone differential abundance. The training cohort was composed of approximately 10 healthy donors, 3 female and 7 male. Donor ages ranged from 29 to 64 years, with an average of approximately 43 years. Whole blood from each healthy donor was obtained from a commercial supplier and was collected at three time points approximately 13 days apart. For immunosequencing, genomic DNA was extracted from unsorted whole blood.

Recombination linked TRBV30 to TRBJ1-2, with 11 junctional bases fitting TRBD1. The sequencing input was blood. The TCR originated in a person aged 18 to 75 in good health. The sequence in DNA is TGTGCCTGGAGTCGGGGTGGGACAGGGGGATTCCAAGGCTACACCTTC. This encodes CAWSRGGTGGFQGYTF.